This T cell receptor (beta chain) is from a study of CD8 T cells in ankylosing spondylitis. Using quantitative 5'-RACE with molecular barcodes, the authors made TCR beta libraries. TCRdb used MiXCR to reprocess the 5' RACE reads, holding one entry per CDR3 protein. The table has about 140,000 distinct CDR3 sequences, 10% to 12% seen once. Points on this clonotype: Its matching antigen is unknown.

The study's findings and limits: Peripheral blood samples showed relatively rare disease-linked clones, and these clones were CD8+. A motif in TCR beta, a set of fewer than ten highly homologous variants, appeared characteristic of ankylosing spondylitis blood. The authors reported significant enrichment of disease-linked clones in matched ankylosing spondylitis synovial fluid.

This CDR3 has 14 residues. The V gene end was trimmed by 2 bases and the J gene end by 11 bases; junction bases not matched to a gene: 9. Specimen: blood, either unsorted or a sorted T cell fraction (not recorded which). This TCR was recovered from a female donor with ankylosing spondylitis or in good health (not recorded which). The chain uses TRBV12-3 or TRBV12-4 and TRBJ1-5; 7 nucleotides match TRBD1. The CDR3 sequence: CASSLSGGGKAQHF. The CDR3 region has the DNA TGTGCCAGCAGTTTATCGGGAGGGGGCAAGGCCCAGCATTTT.